This TCR beta chain is from a study of blood T cell repertoires in COVID-19. Turning to the study itself: PBMCs, B-cell-depleted T cells, or T cells provided the cDNA or gDNA that made up the material.

Original methodology: Reference gene primer amplification yielded estimated nucleated cell counts. Only in-frame clones appear in the TCRdb table, and some are missing; sequencing was by immunoSEQ multiplex PCR. V and J calls and clone size are given by that table; D and trimming were obtained from the DNA. The sample yields fewer than 200,000 clones, about nine tenths seen once. Per germline, CDR1 SGHDN and CDR2 FVKESK. The CDR3 runs to 14 residues. J gave up 8 bases and V 4 bases, and 7 bases lay outside the gene matches. This TCR derives from a man aged 18 to 29 who had recovered from COVID-19. Source material: peripheral blood. The chain carries TRBV14 and TRBJ2-1; 8 bases fit TRBD2. The CDR3, as DNA: TGTGCCAGCAGCCGAGCGGGAGTTGAAGATGAGCAGTTCTTC. As protein: CASSRAGVEDEQFF.